This TCR beta chain was recovered during a study of early stage breast cancer tumors (dated by TCRdb to about 2017). For the study in its entirety: Of the roughly 16 invasive breast tumors, about a dozen were found to be estrogen receptor-positive, progesterone receptor-positive and HER2-negative. About 65% of the 12 ER+/PR+/HER2- tumors were invasive ductal carcinomas, while the other four were invasive lobular carcinomas. A read coverage of roughly 10-fold per sample was achieved on average. A total of around 2.7 million templates, representing about 1.1 million unique clonotypes, were detected across all samples.

CDR3 length: 15 amino acids, cysteine to phenylalanine. Here the CDR3 DNA is all that survives: 45 bases in frame from base 1. The germline V gene supplies CDR1 MRHNA and CDR2 SNTAGT. Trimming costs V 3 bases and J 4 bases, and their ends lie 15 bases apart. The study profiled bulk TCR beta-chain repertoires in matched peripheral blood, tumor and adjacent normal breast tissue taken from more than 15 patients with early-stage breast cancer. Before surgery, whole blood (roughly 5-10 mL) was collected into EDTA tubes and processed within 2 hours. Ficoll-Paque centrifugation in SepMate-50 tubes was used to isolate peripheral blood mononuclear cells. For storage in liquid nitrogen, PBMCs were cryopreserved as aliquots of about 1.9 to 4 million cells in about 90% FBS with around 10% DMSO. Genomic DNA was extracted with the Qiagen AllPrep DNA/RNA Mini kit. Regarding this clone: There is no known antigen for this receptor. Base qualities are not provided; no much larger clone lies one nucleotide away.

Two independent genomic DNA replicates were amplified for each sample, with roughly 0.5 ug used for blood and about 1.5 ug for tumor or normal breast. TCRB sequencing of genomic DNA was carried out with the ImmunoSeq Intro kit according to the manufacturer's instructions. The multiplex PCR ran for 30 to 35 cycles using proprietary primers and spike-in control sequences for absolute quantification. Single-end 150-bp reads were used to sequence an 87-bp fragment covering the CDR3 and the flanking V and J genes. Each lane of an Illumina MiSeq running version 3.0 chemistry carried seven multiplexed samples, with two replicates apiece. As for how the authors treated the data: The vendor's proprietary pipeline processed the raw data and merged both replicates into a single result for each sample. Clonotypes were defined as productive rearrangements sharing the V-gene family, CDR3 amino acid sequence and J-gene segment. To compute clonality, the normalized Shannon entropy (Pielou evenness) of TCRB abundances was subtracted from 1. T cell density was estimated by dividing total templates by the number of input cells inferred from the DNA input amount. Total repertoire diversity and clonality were estimated with Recon using default parameters. Tumor-enriched clonotypes were defined as having over 0.1% abundance in tumor and at least 32-fold higher abundance than in normal breast. In its TCRdb copy, this immuneACCESS table keeps in-frame sequences only and misses some clones. Where compared with another copy, unresolved V genes explain less than half of these, and the others have no known cause. D and trimming come from the DNA, and the V and J calls and clone size come from that table. The sample table holds about 36,000 clones, of which around 70% were seen once. The top ten clonotypes cover roughly 7% of the sample.

Overall study outcomes, separate from this receptor: Analysis by tumor subtype was prevented by the small cohort size. Chain pairing and functional markers such as CD4, CD8 and FOXP3 were not captured by bulk genomic DNA sequencing of unsorted cells. Enriched TCRB sequences shared across patients were mostly commonly generated sequences, unlikely to play an important role in the tumor microenvironment. Repertoires from blood and normal breast were more alike than repertoires from blood and tumor, and in about 90% of the 16 patients, comparing each tissue with blood separated tumor from normal. Roughly 2.6-fold higher T cell density and higher clonality were observed in tumors than in adjacent normal breast tissue.

Recombination joined TRBV6-4 with TRBJ1-2; TRBD1 is possibly the D segment (6 matching bases). The source material was blood. The TCR originated in a person aged 55 to 75 with breast cancer. The CDR3 reads as follows: CASSEVAQGLYGYTF. The base sequence is TGTGCCAGCAGTGAGGTTGCACAGGGACTCTATGGCTACACCTTC.